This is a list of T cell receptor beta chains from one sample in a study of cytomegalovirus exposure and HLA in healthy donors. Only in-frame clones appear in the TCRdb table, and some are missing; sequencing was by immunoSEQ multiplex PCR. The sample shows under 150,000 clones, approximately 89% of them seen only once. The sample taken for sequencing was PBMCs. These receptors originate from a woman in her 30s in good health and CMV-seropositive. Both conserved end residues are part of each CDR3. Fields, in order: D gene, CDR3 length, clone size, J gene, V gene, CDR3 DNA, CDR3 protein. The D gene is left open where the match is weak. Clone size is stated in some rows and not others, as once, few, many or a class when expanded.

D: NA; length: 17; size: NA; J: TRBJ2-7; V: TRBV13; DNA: TGTGCCAGCAGTTCTACCGGCCGGGACTCATCCGACTACGAGCAGTACTTC; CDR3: CASSSTGRDSSDYEQYF
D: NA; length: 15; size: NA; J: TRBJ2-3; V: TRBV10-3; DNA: TGTGCCATCAGTGACAGGTCCTCAGACACAGATACGCAGTATTTT; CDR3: CAISDRSSDTDTQYF
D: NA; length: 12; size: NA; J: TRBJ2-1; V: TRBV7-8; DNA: TGTGCCAGCAGCCCGGACAGAAATGAGCAGTTCTTC; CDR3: CASSPDRNEQFF
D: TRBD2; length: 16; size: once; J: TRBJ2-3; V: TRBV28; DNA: TGTGCCAGCAGGTCCGGGACTAGCGGGGGGGCGGCTACGCAGTATTTT; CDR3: CASRSGTSGGAATQYF
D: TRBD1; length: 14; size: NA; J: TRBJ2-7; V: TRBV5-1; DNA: TGCGCCAGCAGTCAGGGGGCAGGACCCTACGAGCAGTACTTC; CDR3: CASSQGAGPYEQYF
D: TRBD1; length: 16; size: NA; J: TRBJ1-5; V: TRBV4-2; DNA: TGTGCCAGCAGCCAAGAAGAGGGGGCTATGGGTCAGCCCCAGCATTTT; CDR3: CASSQEEGAMGQPQHF
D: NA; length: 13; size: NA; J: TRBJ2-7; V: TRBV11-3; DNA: TGTGCCAGCAGCTTAAGACCAGGGACTGAGCAGTACTTC; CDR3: CASSLRPGTEQYF
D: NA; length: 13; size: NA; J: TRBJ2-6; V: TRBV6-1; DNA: TGTGCCAGTCACAGTCCTGGGGCCAACGTCCTGACTTTC; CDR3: CASHSPGANVLTF
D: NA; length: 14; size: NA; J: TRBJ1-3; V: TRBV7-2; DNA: TGTGCCAGCAGCTTATCCGGGGATGGAAACACCATATATTTT; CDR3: CASSLSGDGNTIYF
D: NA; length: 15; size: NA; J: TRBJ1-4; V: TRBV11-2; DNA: TGTGCCAGCAGGCGGCCCGGGGAGACTAATGAAAAACTGTTTTTT; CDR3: CASRRPGETNEKLFF
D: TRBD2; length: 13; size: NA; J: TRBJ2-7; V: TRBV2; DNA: TGTGCCAGCACGGGGAGGGCAGCCCTCGGGGGGTACTTC; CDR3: CASTGRAALGGYF
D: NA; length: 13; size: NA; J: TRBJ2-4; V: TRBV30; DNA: TGTGCCTGGAGTTCCGGAACCGGGAGCATTCAGTACTTC; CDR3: CAWSSGTGSIQYF
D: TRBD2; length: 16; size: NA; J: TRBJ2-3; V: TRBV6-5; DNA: TGTGCCAGCAGTTCACTAGCGGGGGCCATCACAGATACGCAGTATTTT; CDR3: CASSSLAGAITDTQYF
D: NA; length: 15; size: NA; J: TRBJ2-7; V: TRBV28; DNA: TGTGCCAGCAGTTTATGGGACAGCAGCTCCTACGAGCAGTACTTC; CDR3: CASSLWDSSSYEQYF
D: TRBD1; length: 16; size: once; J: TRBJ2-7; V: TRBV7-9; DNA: TGTGCCAGCAGCTTAGCGCGGACAGGGGCTTCCTACGAGCAGTACTTC; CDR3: CASSLARTGASYEQYF
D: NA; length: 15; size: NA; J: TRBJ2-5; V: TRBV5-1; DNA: TGCGCCAGCAGCTTGAGTGTTGGGGGCGCAGAGACCCAGTACTTC; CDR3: CASSLSVGGAETQYF
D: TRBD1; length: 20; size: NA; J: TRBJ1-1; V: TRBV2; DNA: TGTGCCAGCAGTGAAGCGCTTCAAGGTCCGGACAGGGCTATGAACACTGAAGCTTTCTTT; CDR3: CASSEALQGPDRAMNTEAFF
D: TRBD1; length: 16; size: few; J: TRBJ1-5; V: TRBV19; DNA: TGTGCCAGTAGTATAGATGGGACAGGGGGCAATCAGCCCCAGCATTTT; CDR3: CASSIDGTGGNQPQHF
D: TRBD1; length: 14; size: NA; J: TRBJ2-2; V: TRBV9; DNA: TGTGCCAGCAGCGCGACAGGGGAGGTCGGGGAGCTGTTTTTT; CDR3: CASSATGEVGELFF
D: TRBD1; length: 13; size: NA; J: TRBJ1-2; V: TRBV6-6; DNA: TGTGCCAGCAGTACCCGCAGGGGGAGTGGCTACACCTTC; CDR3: CASSTRRGSGYTF
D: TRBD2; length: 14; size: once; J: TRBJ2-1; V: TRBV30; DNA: TGTGCCTTATCGGGACTAGCAACCTACAATGAGCAGTTCTTC; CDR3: CALSGLATYNEQFF
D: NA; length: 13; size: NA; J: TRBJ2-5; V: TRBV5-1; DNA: TGCGCCAGCAGCTCCGGGGGCCAAGAGACCCAGTACTTC; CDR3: CASSSGGQETQYF
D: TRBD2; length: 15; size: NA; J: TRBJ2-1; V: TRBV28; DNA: TGTGCCAGCATAACGGCGGGAGGAGGGCGCAATGAGCAGTTCTTC; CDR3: CASITAGGGRNEQFF
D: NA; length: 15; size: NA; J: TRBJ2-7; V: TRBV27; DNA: TGTGCCAGCAGTTTATCTAGCGGTGAAACCTACGAGCAGTACTTC; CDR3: CASSLSSGETYEQYF
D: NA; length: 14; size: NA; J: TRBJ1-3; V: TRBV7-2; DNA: TGTGCCAGCAGCTTAGCTCCTTTTTCTAACACCATATATTTT; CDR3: CASSLAPFSNTIYF
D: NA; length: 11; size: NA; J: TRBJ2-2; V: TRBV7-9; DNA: TGTTCCAGCAAGAGCACCGGGGAGCTGTTTTTT; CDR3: CSSKSTGELFF
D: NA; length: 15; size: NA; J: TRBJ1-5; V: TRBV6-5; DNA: TGTGCCAGCAGTCCCGGGGGAGGAAGCAATCAGCCCCAGCATTTT; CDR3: CASSPGGGSNQPQHF
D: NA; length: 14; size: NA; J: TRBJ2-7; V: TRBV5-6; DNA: TGTGCCAGCAGCCCCGTGTTTTCAGGGTACGAGCAGTACTTC; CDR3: CASSPVFSGYEQYF
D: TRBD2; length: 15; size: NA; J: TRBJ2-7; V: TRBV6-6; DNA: TGTGCCAGCAGTGACACTAGCGGGAGCTCCTACGAGCAGTACTTC; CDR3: CASSDTSGSSYEQYF
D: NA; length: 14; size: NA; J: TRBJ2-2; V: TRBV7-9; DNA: TGTGCCAGCAGCTTAGCGATGGAGGCCGGGGAGCTGTTTTTT; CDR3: CASSLAMEAGELFF
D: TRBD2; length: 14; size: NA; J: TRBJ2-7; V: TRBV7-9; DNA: TGTGCCAGCAGCCCTCAGCGGGATAAGTACGAGCAGTACTTC; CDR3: CASSPQRDKYEQYF
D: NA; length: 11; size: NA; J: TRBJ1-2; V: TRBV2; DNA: TGTGCCAGCAGTGCGGGGGATGGCTACACCTTC; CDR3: CASSAGDGYTF
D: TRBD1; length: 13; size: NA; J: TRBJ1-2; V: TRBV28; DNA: TGTGCCAGTGTGCCGGGACAGGGGTCTGGCTACACCTTC; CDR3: CASVPGQGSGYTF
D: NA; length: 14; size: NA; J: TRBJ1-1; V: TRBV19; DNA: TGTGCCAGTAGTCGGACAGAGTTGAACACTGAAGCTTTCTTT; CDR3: CASSRTELNTEAFF
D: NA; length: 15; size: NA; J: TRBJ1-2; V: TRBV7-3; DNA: TGTGCCAGCAGCCGCGCTCCTCAGGAGGGAGGGAGCTACACCTTC; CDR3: CASSRAPQEGGSYTF
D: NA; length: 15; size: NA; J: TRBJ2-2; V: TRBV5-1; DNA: TGCGCCAGCAGCTTGGACAGGACGAACACCGGGGAGCTGTTTTTT; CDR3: CASSLDRTNTGELFF
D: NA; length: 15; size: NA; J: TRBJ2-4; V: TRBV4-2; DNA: TGTGCCAGCAGCCAAGAGGATGGGGCGCCTTCCATTCAGTACTTC; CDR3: CASSQEDGAPSIQYF
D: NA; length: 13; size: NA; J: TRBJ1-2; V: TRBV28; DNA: TGTGCCAGCAGTTTAGAGCCTAGATGGGGCTACACCTTC; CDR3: CASSLEPRWGYTF
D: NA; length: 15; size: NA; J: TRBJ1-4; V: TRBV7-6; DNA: TGTGCCAGCAGCCCACGCGGACTGGAAGGAGAAAAACTGTTTTTT; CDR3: CASSPRGLEGEKLFF
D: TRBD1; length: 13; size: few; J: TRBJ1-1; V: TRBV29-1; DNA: TGCAGCGCGGTGGACAGGGTGGGAACTGAAGCTTTCTTT; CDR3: CSAVDRVGTEAFF
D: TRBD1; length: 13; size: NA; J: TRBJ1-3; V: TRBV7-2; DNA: TGTGCCAGCAGAAGGACAGGGACAAACACCATATATTTT; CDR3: CASRRTGTNTIYF
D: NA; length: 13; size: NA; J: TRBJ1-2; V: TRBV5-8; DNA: TGTGCCAGCAGCTTGAGGACAACCTATGGCTACACCTTC; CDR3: CASSLRTTYGYTF
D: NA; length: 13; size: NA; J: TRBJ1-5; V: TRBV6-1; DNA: TGTGCCAGCAGTCTAACTAGCAATCAGCCCCAGCATTTT; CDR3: CASSLTSNQPQHF